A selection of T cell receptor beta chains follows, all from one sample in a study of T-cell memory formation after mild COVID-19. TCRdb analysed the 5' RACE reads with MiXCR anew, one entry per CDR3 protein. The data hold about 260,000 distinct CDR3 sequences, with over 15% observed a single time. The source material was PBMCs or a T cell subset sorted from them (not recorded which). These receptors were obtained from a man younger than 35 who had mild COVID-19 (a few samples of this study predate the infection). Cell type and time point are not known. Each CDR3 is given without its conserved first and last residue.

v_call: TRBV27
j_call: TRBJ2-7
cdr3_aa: ASSDGTGDPYEQY

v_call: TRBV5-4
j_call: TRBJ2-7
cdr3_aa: ASSLGPKGSYEQY

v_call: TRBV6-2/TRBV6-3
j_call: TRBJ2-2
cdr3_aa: ASSYPQGYTGELF

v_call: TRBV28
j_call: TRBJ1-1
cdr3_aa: ASSGGFTEAF

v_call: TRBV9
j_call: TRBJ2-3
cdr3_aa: ASSSRLASRTDTQY

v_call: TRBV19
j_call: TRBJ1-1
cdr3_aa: ASSDRGNTEAF

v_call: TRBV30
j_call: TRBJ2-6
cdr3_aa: AWNVGSGANVLT

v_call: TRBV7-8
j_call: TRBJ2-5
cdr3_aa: ASSLASWDSQETQY

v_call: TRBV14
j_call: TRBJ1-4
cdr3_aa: ASSRQGPNEKLF

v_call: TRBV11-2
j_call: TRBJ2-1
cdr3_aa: ASSPGITSYNEQF

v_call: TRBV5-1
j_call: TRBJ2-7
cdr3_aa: ASRTEPLSYEQY

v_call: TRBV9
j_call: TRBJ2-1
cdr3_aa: ASSVGTRSYNEQF

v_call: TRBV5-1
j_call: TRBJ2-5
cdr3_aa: ASSLATGATQETQY

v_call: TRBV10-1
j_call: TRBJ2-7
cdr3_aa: ASSEGTRRHEQY

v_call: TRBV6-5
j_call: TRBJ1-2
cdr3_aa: ASSYAGIYGYT

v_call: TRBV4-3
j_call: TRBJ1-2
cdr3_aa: ASSQDPTGGYGYT

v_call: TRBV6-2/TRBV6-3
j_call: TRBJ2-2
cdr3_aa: ASTHPRFPNTGELF

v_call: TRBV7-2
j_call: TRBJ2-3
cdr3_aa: ASSFSNSPGTQY

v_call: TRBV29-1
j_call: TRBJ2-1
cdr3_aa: SVKRGARDEQF

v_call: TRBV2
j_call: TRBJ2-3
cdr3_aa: AKEGVSTDTQY

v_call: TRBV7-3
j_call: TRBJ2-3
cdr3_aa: ASSGSGGLDTQY

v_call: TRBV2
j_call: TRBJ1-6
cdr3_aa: ASRDRASSYNSPLH

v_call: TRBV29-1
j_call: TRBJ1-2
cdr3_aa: SDEGYYGYT

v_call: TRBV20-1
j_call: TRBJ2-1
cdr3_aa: SAYPGGAFGNEQF

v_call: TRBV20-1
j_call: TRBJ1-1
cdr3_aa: SALGMNTEAF

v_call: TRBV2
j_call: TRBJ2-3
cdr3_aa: ASSFGGGDTDTQY

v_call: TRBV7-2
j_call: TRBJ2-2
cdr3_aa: ASSLGITGELF

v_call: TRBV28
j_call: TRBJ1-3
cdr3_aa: ASSETRRGNTIY

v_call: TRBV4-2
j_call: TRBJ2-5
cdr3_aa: ASSQDYSDGTQY

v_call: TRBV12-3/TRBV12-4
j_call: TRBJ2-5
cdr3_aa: ASSLVASGTQY

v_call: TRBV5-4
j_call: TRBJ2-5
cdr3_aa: ASSWIGGEREETQY

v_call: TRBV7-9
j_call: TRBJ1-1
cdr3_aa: ASSLGEPEAF

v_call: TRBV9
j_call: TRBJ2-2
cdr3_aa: ASSVAGAASGGELF

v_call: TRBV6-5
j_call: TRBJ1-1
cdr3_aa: ASSYSSGGETEAF

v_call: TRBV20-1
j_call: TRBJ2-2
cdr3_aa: SASSRSGGYTGELF

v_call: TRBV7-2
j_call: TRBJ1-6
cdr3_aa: ASSQRDRGTLH

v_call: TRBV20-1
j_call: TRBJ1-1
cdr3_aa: SACMGNTEAF

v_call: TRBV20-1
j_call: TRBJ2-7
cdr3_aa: SASDGSYEQY

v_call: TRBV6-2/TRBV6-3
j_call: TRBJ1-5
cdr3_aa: ASHDQGFQPQH

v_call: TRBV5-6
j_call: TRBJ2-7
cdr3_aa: ASSLGQAAYEQY

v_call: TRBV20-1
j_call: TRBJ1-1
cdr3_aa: SARRQRMGSTEAF

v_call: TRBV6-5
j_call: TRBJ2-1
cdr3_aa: ASSYSRWSYNEQF

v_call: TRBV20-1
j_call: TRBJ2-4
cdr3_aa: SALDSGPNIQY

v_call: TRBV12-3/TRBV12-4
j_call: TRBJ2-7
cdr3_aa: ASSQKGVVEQY

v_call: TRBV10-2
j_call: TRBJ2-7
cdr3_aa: ASTGAGTTYEQY

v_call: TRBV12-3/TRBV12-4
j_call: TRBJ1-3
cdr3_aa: ASSKPGFGNTIY

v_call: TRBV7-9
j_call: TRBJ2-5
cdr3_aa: ASSSHGTGGETQY

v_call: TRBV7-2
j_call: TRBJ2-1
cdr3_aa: ASSLRDRVAYNEQF

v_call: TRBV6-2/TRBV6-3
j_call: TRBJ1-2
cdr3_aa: ASSYGIANYGYT

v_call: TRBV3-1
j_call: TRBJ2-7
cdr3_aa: ASSPDRGAGQY

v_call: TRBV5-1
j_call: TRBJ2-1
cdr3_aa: ASSSGLLSGEQF

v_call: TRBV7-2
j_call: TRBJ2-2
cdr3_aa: ASSLVVVDRGDGELF

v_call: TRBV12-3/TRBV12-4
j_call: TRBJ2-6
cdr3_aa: ASHAGQGFSGANVLT